The entry below describes one T cell receptor beta chain. Germline CDR1 and CDR2: SGHTA and FQGTGA. V lost 8 bases to trimming and J lost 15 bases, with 11 bases between them. This CDR3 is built from 9 residues. This entry belongs to a study of control samples from healthy donors and cancer patients. The table came from immunoSEQ multiplex PCR; TCRdb's copy has only in-frame clones and leaves some out. The sample lists some 96,000 clones; more than 85% were seen once. The receptor's source is a woman aged 45-59 years in good health. The sequenced material came from blood. The chain joins TRBV7-3 to TRBJ2-1; D not resolved. The CDR3: CASRIGRFF. The CDR3, as DNA: TGTGCCAGCCGGATAGGACGGTTCTTC.